The 24 T cell receptor beta chains given below trace back to one sample, sequenced in a study of blood T cell repertoires in COVID-19. TCRdb keeps only in-frame clones here, not all; method: immunoSEQ multiplex PCR. The table lists roughly 240,000 clones, 84% of them singletons, with around 2.5% in the top ten. Material: peripheral blood. The receptors derive from a man aged 40-55 years who had recovered from COVID-19.

There are a few counts of this clone. V gene TRBV10-3 combines with J gene TRBJ1-4; weak D call: TRBD1 (5 bases). Trimming removed 5 bases at V and 4 bases at J, with 14 bases between. Germline V CDR1 and CDR2: ENHRY, SYGVKD. The CDR3 is made up of 15 amino acids. Written as DNA, the CDR3 is TGTGCCATCAGTCCTTCCCAGGGAAGTAATGAAAAACTGTTTTTT. It translates to CAISPSQGSNEKLFF.

The chain recombines TRBV1 with TRBJ2-3; the table calls TRBD1, which could not be checked here. TRBV1 is annotated as a pseudogene. This CDR3 spans 17 amino acids. CDR3 DNA: TGCACCAGCAGTCTAAAAACCAGGGGGATTGCACAAGATACGCAGTATTTT. Its translation: CTSSLKTRGIAQDTQYF.

Here the CDR3 DNA reads TGTGCCAGCAGCCGGACAGGGGGCACAGATACGCAGTATTTT. The encoded protein is CASSRTGGTDTQYF. The J gene is TRBJ2-3, the V gene TRBV11-3; TRBD1 matches at 9 bases. Losses at the gene ends were 5 bases for V and 1 base for J; bases not matched to a gene: 1. The germline CDR1 and CDR2 sequences are SGHNT and YENEEA. This CDR3 has 14 amino acids.

The chain links TRBV29-1 to TRBJ2-1; TRBD2 aligns across 9 bases. The CDR3 totals 16 residues. CDR1 is SQVTM, CDR2 ANQGSEA, per germline. Germline trimming cut 3 bases from V and 3 bases from J; bases unmatched to any gene: 9. The CDR3 here is CSVEFASGAYYNEQFF. The CDR3 DNA sequence: TGCAGCGTTGAGTTTGCTAGCGGGGCTTACTACAATGAGCAGTTCTTC.

The CDR3 coding sequence is TGTGCCAGCAGCCCCTGGGGGCAGCACAATGAGCAGTTCTTC. This sequence encodes CASSPWGQHNEQFF. This chain joins TRBV3-1 (or the pseudogene TRBV3-2) and TRBJ2-1; weak D call: TRBD1 (6 bases). The V end was cut by 4 bases, the J end by 5 bases, with 12 bases between. The CDR3 runs to 14 residues. CDR1 and CDR2 from the germline V gene are LGHDT and YNNKEL (reference sequence).

The CDR3, as DNA: TGTGCCAGTAGTATCTCGTTGGCTAGCGTTTCCTACAATGAGCAGTTCTTC. Protein: CASSISLASVSYNEQFF. The J gene is TRBJ2-1, the V gene TRBV19, with TRBD2 as a possible D gene (6 bases). Between the trimmed V and J ends, which lost 3 bases and 1 base, there was a span of 16 bases. From germline, CDR1 is LNHDA and CDR2 SQIVND (reference sequence). This CDR3 has 17 amino acids.

This chain connects TRBV29-1 to TRBJ1-2; no clear D. The CDR3 extends over 15 amino acids. The germline gives CDR1 SQVTM, CDR2 ANQGSEA. V shed 8 bases and J shed 0 bases, with 19 bases lying between them. The CDR3: CSPSPGPQTNYGYTF. CDR3 sequence (DNA): TGCAGCCCCTCTCCGGGTCCACAAACTAACTATGGCTACACCTTC.

The genes are TRBV5-4 and TRBJ1-3; possibly TRBD1 for D (6 bases). With 8 bases removed from V and 4 bases from J, the gap between germline ends came to 19 bases. Per germline, CDR1 SGHNT and CDR2 YYREEE (reference sequence). This CDR3 spans 15 amino acids. The CDR3 coding sequence is TGTGCCAGTTCTCAGCGGGAACAGGGAGGAAACACCATATATTTT. It translates to CASSQREQGGNTIYF.

This rearrangement joins TRBV12-3 or TRBV12-4 to TRBJ2-5, with D hard to call. The CDR3 loop spans 12 amino acids. V gave up 1 base and J gave up 5 bases, with 5 bases separating them. For the CDR3, the DNA is TGTGCCAGCAGTTTAGGGCACGAGACCCAGTACTTC. This codes for CASSLGHETQYF.

Here the CDR3 reads CASRPLRAGGSYEQYF. The CDR3, as DNA: TGTGCCAGCAGACCCCTCCGGGCAGGGGGCTCCTACGAGCAGTACTTC. V usage is TRBV11-2 and J usage is TRBJ2-7; 7 bases align to TRBD1. The CDR3 covers 16 residues. Germline CDR1 and CDR2: SGHAT and FQNNGV. V lost 6 bases, J lost 0 bases, and 11 bases stayed unmatched.

CDR3 sequence reads: CAASRGGPSYEQYF. In nucleotides, the CDR3 is TGTGCCGCCTCGCGAGGGGGCCCTTCTTACGAGCAGTACTTC. The chain combines TRBV2 with TRBJ2-7; 7 bases fit TRBD1. The V gene's germline CDR1 is SNHLY and CDR2 FYNNEI. J was trimmed by 4 bases and V by 11 bases; bases with no gene match: 14. The CDR3 runs 14 residues.

The chain couples TRBV20-1 to TRBJ1-1; D is undetermined. The V end was cut by 3 bases, the J end by 7 bases, with 12 bases between. Germline V gives CDR1 DFQATT, CDR2 SNEGSKA (reference sequence). CDR3 length equals 12 residues. CDR3 protein: CSASGQTIEAFF. CDR3 nucleotides: TGCAGTGCTAGTGGCCAGACAATTGAAGCTTTCTTT.

The rearrangement links TRBV5-1 to TRBJ1-1; 10 bases agree with TRBD1. This CDR3 region has 15 residues. V dropped 4 bases and J dropped 2; count of bases not matched to a gene: 5. Germline CDR1 and CDR2: SGHRS and YFSETQ. CDR3 in DNA: TGCGCCAGCAGCACAAGACAGGGGGCCAACACTGAAGCTTTCTTT. It is translated as CASSTRQGANTEAFF.

The J gene is TRBJ2-5, the V gene TRBV5-1; 10 nucleotides agree with TRBD2. The CDR3 consists of 14 residues. Trimming cost V 0 bases and J 7 bases; bases outside gene matches: 3. Germline values: CDR1 SGHRS, CDR2 YFSETQ. The CDR3, as DNA: TGCGCCAGCAGCTTGGAACTAGCGGGGTCGACCCAGTACTTC. Encoded protein: CASSLELAGSTQYF.

The chain is built from TRBV5-1 and TRBJ1-2, with D uncertain. The CDR3 length is 14 residues. Germline loops: CDR1 SGHRS, CDR2 YFSETQ. Trimming took 3 bases from V and 6 from J, leaving 15 bases between them. CDR3: CASSSGLRRDGYTF. The CDR3 DNA sequence: TGCGCCAGCAGCTCCGGACTCAGAAGGGATGGCTACACCTTC.

CDR3 sequence: CATSRDRRPTDTQYF. As DNA, the CDR3 is TGTGCCACCAGCAGAGATAGGCGGCCCACAGATACGCAGTATTTT. The V and J genes are TRBV15 and TRBJ2-3; no reliable D call. The germline V and J ends were trimmed by 0 bases and 2 bases, with 9 bases remaining between them. This CDR3 region has 15 residues. Germline V gene data show CDR1 as LNHNV and CDR2 as YYDKDF (reference sequence).

The rearrangement uses TRBV12-5 and TRBJ2-7, with 8 bases that match TRBD1. The germline CDR1 and CDR2 sequences are LGHNT and FRNRAP. The CDR3 loop spans 14 amino acids. The V gene end was trimmed by 5 bases and the J gene end by 1 base; junction bases not matched to a gene: 4. DNA of the CDR3: TGTGCTAGTGGTCCCGGGACAGGATCCTACGAGCAGTACTTC. It yields the protein CASGPGTGSYEQYF.

This chain links TRBV7-9 with TRBJ2-2, with 8 bases matching TRBD1. The trim removed 3 bases at V and 4 bases at J, leaving 7 bases unmatched. The CDR3 length is 16 residues. Germline V gene sequence: CDR1 SEHNR, CDR2 FQNEAQ (reference sequence). CDR3 coding DNA: TGTGCCAGCAGCTTTTCGGGACAGGCGATCACCGGGGAGCTGTTTTTT. Its protein product is CASSFSGQAITGELFF.

CDR3 bases: TGTGCCACCCCACCCCCCGGGGGGGAGACAGATACGCAGTATTTT. Protein: CATPPPGGETDTQYF. The chain uses TRBV19 and TRBJ2-3, with TRBD2 identical over 8 bases. V lost 10 bases to trimming and J lost 3 bases; unmatched junction nucleotides: 12. In germline, CDR1 is LNHDA, CDR2 SQIVND (reference sequence). The CDR3 runs to 15 residues.

The chain combines TRBV13 with TRBJ2-2; D may be TRBD1 (6 bases). Germline lookup yields CDR1 PRHDT and CDR2 FYEKMQ (reference sequence). V was pared by 1 base and J by 5 bases, with 14 bases between. This CDR3 spans 16 amino acids. The CDR3 here is CASSLARGQGTGELFF. For the CDR3, the DNA is TGTGCCAGCAGCTTAGCCAGGGGCCAAGGGACCGGGGAGCTGTTTTTT.

This sequence joins TRBV6-6 and TRBJ1-1, with TRBD1 as a possible D gene (6 bases). The CDR3 sequence is 14 residues long. In germline, CDR1 is MNHNY, CDR2 SVGAGI (reference sequence). Trimming stripped 5 bases from V and 2 bases from J, with 12 bases between. The CDR3 sequence: CASSKGTTNTEAFF. Here the CDR3 DNA reads TGTGCCAGCAGTAAAGGGACAACTAACACTGAAGCTTTCTTT.

The V gene is TRBV3-1 (or the pseudogene TRBV3-2), the J gene TRBJ2-3; TRBD1 might be the D (7 bases). CDR1 and CDR2 from the germline V gene are LGHDT and YNNKEL (reference sequence). V was pared by 4 bases and J by 4 bases, with 12 bases between. The CDR3 is 14 residues long. CDR3 sequence (DNA): TGTGCCAGCAGCCCCCAGGGGGGCCCAGATACGCAGTATTTT. It translates to CASSPQGGPDTQYF.

CDR3 sequence: CASSRGSYNEQFF. The CDR3 coding sequence is TGTGCCAGCAGCCGAGGCTCCTACAATGAGCAGTTCTTC. The chain carries TRBV11-2 and TRBJ2-1; D remains unclear. The CDR3 is 13 residues long. Germline V CDR1 and CDR2: SGHAT, FQNNGV. Trimming took off 5 bases at V and 0 bases at J, with 5 bases between the two ends.

V usage is TRBV19 and J usage is TRBJ1-5; D remains ambiguous. CDR3 size: 16 residues. Trimming took off 0 bases at V and 11 bases at J, with 20 bases between the two ends. CDR1 is LNHDA, CDR2 SQIVND, per germline (reference sequence). The CDR3 nucleotides are TGTGCCAGTAGTATAGATCTGGAGGGCATTCTCTTTGCCCAGCATTTT. Its translation is CASSIDLEGILFAQHF.